The 4 T cell receptor beta chains below come from one sample, sequenced in a study of response to subunit inactivated influenza vaccine. TCRdb passed the RT-PCR reads through MiXCR, listing each CDR3 protein once. Among about 650,000 distinct CDR3 sequences listed, around 14% were seen once. The sample in question was PBMCs from blood, obtained 11 to 12 days after vaccination. These receptors all stem from a middle-aged man who received an inactivated influenza vaccine.

The chain joins TRBV2 to TRBJ2-3, with D perhaps being TRBD1 or TRBD2 (5 bases each). V was clipped by 5 bases and J by 3 bases, with 12 bases between them. Germline CDR1 is SNHLY and CDR2 is FYNNEI. The CDR3 spans 14 residues. The CDR3 protein is CASSFLGTTDTQYF. The DNA of the CDR3 is TGTGCCAGCAGTTTCTTGGGGACGACAGATACGCAGTATTTT.

This chain uses TRBV6-2 or TRBV6-3 with TRBJ2-7, with D unclear. Trimming shortened V by 0 bases and J by 0 bases, and 6 bases separated the two germline ends. CDR1 and CDR2 from the germline V gene are MNHEY and SVGEGT. The CDR3 runs to 14 residues. The CDR3 spells CASSYSPTSYEQYF. CDR3 nucleotide sequence: TGTGCCAGCAGTTACTCCCCGACCTCCTACGAGCAGTACTTC.

The rearrangement uses TRBV20-1 and TRBJ1-5; D gene unclear. Germline CDR1 and CDR2: DFQATT and SNEGSKA (reference sequence). CDR3 length: 15 residues. The V gene lost 1 base and the J gene lost 3 bases, with 13 bases spanning the gap. CDR3 residues: CSARVAGAYNQPQHF. CDR3 DNA: TGCAGTGCTAGAGTGGCGGGAGCCTACAATCAGCCCCAGCATTTT.

CDR3 DNA sequence: TGCAGCGCGACGGGACTAGCCTCCTACGAGCAGTACTTC. Residues: CSATGLASYEQYF. The V call is TRBV29-1, the J call TRBJ2-7; TRBD2 agrees at 9 bases. V was clipped by 7 bases and J by 0 bases; unmatched bases: 4. Germline V gene lookup returns CDR1 SQVTM and CDR2 ANQGSEA. The CDR3 has 13 amino acids.